This T cell receptor beta chain is from a study of spatial heterogeneity in lung cancer. Time point in this sample: sample taken at primary tumor resection. Whole RNA from tumor, nontumor lung or frozen PBMC was sequenced unsorted. TCRdb analysed the 5' RACE reads with MiXCR anew, one entry per CDR3 protein. The repertoire holds more than 35,000 distinct CDR3 sequences, with 5.2% as singletons. This clonotype occurred many times. This CDR3 has 15 residues. The germline CDR1 and CDR2 sequences are SGHDT and YYEEEE. The V and J ends lost 4 bases and 1 base, in that order; junction bases with no gene match: 7.

The receptor was derived from a female donor with early-stage non-small cell lung cancer. The chain couples TRBV5-6 to TRBJ1-1; 7 positions match TRBD1. Sample: PBMCs, taken at surgery. Here the CDR3 reads CASSLLGGRNTEAFF. For the CDR3, the DNA is TGTGCCAGCAGCCTCCTAGGGGGCAGGAACACTGAAGCTTTCTTT.